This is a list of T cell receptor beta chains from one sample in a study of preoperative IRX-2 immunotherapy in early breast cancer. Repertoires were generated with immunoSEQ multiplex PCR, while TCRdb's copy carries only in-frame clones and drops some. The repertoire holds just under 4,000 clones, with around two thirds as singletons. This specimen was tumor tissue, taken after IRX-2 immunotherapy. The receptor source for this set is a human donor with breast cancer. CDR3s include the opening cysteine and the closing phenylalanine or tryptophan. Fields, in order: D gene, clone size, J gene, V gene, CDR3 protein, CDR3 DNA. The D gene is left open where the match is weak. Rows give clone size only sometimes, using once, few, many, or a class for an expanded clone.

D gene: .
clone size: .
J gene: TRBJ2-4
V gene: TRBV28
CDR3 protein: CASSLGGKNIQYF
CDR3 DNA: TGTGCCAGCAGTTTAGGGGGCAAAAACATTCAGTACTTC

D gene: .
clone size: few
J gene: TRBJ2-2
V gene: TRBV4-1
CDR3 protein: CASSQDPRGATGELFF
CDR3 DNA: TGCGCCAGCAGCCAAGATCCCAGGGGAGCCACCGGGGAGCTGTTTTTT

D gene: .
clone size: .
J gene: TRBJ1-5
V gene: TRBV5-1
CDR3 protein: CASSPDPSNQPQHF
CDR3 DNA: TGCGCCAGCAGCCCAGACCCTAGCAATCAGCCCCAGCATTTT

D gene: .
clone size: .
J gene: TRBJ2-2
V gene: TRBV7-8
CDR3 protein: CASSLTPPGNTGELFF
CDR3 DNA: TGTGCCAGCAGCTTAACCCCCCCGGGGAACACCGGGGAGCTGTTTTTT

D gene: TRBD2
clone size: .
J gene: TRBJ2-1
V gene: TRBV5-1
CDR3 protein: CASSLEGGRSRGEQFF
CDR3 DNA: TGCGCCAGCAGCTTGGAGGGCGGGAGAAGTAGGGGTGAGCAGTTCTTC

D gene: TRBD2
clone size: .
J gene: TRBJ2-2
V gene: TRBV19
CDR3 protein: CASRGLAGSTGELFF
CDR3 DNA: TGTGCCAGTAGGGGTCTAGCGGGAAGCACCGGGGAGCTGTTTTTT

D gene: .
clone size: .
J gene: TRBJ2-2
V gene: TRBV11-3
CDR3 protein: CASSPRLNTGELFF
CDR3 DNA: TGTGCCAGCAGCCCGCGATTGAACACCGGGGAGCTGTTTTTT

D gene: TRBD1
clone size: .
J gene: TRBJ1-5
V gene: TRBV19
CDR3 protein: CATGTVSNQPQHF
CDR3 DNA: TGTGCCACTGGGACAGTGTCAAATCAGCCCCAGCATTTT

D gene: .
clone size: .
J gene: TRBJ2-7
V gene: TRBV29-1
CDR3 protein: CSAIRQGTVYEQYF
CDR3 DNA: TGCAGCGCTATTCGACAAGGAACGGTCTACGAGCAGTACTTC

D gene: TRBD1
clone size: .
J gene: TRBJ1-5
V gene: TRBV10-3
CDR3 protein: CAISESDRAGNQPQHF
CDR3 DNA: TGTGCCATCAGTGAGTCGGACAGGGCTGGCAATCAGCCCCAGCATTTT

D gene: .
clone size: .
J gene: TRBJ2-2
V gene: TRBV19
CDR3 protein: CASSRGGQLTRELFF
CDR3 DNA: TGTGCCAGTAGTAGAGGCGGACAACTCACCCGGGAGCTGTTTTTT

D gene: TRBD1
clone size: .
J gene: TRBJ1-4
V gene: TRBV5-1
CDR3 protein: CASSLVGQRGGVEKLFF
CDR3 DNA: TGCGCCAGCAGCTTAGTCGGTCAAAGAGGGGGCGTCGAAAAACTGTTTTTT

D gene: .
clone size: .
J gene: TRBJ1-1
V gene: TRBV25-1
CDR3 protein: CASSDLNRMDTEAFF
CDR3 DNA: TGTGCCAGCAGTGATTTAAACAGGATGGACACTGAAGCTTTCTTT

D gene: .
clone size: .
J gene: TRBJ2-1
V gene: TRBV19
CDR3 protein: CASSIGFGQYNEQFF
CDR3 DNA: TGTGCCAGTAGTATAGGGTTTGGACAGTACAATGAGCAGTTCTTC

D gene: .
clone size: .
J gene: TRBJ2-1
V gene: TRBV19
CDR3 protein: CASSIDIGSGGEQFF
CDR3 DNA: TGTGCCAGTAGTATAGATATCGGTAGCGGAGGTGAGCAGTTCTTC

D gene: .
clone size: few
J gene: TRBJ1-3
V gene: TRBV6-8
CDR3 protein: CASSYEGSGNTIYF
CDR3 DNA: TGTGCCAGCAGTTACGAAGGCTCTGGAAACACCATATATTTT

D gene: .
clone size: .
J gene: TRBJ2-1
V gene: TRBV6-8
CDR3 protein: CASSSMGPTYNEQFF
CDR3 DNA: TGTGCCAGCAGTTCTATGGGTCCGACGTACAATGAGCAGTTCTTC

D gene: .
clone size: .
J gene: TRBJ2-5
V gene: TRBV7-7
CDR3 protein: CASRFQGSGETQYF
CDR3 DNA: TGTGCCAGCAGGTTTCAGGGCTCCGGAGAGACCCAGTACTTC

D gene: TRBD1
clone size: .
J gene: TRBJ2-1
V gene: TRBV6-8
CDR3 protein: CASTRQGAYNEQFF
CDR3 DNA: TGTGCCAGCACCCGACAGGGGGCCTACAATGAGCAGTTCTTC

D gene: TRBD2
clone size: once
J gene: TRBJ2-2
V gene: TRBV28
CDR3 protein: CASHTSGNTGELFF
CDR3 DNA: TGTGCCAGCCACACTAGCGGAAACACCGGGGAGCTGTTTTTT

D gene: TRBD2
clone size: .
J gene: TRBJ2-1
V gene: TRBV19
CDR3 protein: CASSVWGGRAYNEQFF
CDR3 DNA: TGTGCCAGTAGCGTCTGGGGCGGGAGGGCCTACAATGAGCAGTTCTTC

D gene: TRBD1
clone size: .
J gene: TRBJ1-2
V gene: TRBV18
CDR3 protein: CASSPDRGSLLAYGYTF
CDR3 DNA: TGTGCCAGCTCACCGGACAGGGGGAGTTTATTAGCCTATGGCTACACCTTC

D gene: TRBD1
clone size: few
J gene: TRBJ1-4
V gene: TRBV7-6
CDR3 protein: CASSSLDREGEKLFF
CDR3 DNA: TGTGCCAGCAGCTCATTGGACAGGGAGGGGGAAAAACTGTTTTTT

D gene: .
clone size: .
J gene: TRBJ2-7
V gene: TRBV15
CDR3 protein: CATSRRRGPYEQYF
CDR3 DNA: TGTGCCACCAGCAGACGCAGGGGCCCCTACGAGCAGTACTTC

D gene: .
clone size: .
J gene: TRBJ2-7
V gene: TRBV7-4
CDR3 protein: CASSQLVRGAPYEQYF
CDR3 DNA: TGTGCCAGCAGCCAACTCGTTAGGGGGGCCCCCTACGAGCAGTACTTC

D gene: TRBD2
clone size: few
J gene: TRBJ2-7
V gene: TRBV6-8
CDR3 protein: CASSYSGTSGYEQYF
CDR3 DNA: TGTGCCAGCAGTTACTCGGGGACTAGCGGTTACGAGCAGTACTTC

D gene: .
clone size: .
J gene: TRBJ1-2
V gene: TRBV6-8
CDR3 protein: CASSHQVNYGYTF
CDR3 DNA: TGTGCCAGCAGTCATCAGGTGAACTATGGCTACACCTTC

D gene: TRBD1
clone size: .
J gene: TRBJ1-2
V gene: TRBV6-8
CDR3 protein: CASSGIRDRDYGYTF
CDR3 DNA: TGTGCCAGCAGTGGGATCCGGGACAGGGACTATGGCTACACCTTC

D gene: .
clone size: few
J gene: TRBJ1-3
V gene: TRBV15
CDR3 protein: CATSRGPDQDTIYF
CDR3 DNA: TGTGCCACCAGCAGAGGTCCGGACCAAGACACCATATATTTT

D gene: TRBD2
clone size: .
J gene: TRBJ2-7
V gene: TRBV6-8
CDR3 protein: CASSPTSGSYSYEQYF
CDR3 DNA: TGTGCCAGCAGTCCGACTAGCGGGAGTTACTCCTACGAGCAGTACTTC

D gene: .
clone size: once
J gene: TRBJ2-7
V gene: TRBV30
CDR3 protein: CAWSPIERFYEQYF
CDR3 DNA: TGTGCCTGGAGCCCTATCGAACGATTCTACGAGCAGTACTTC